This T cell receptor (beta chain) originates from a study of cytomegalovirus exposure and HLA in healthy donors. Broader study findings: Cytomegalovirus association was listed for about 160 TCR beta chains.

Remarks on this clone: The antigen remains undetermined.

Both 60 Vbeta primers and 13 Jbeta primers went into the PCR. The protocol was immunoSEQ multiplex PCR, while the TCRdb copy is restricted to in-frame clones and leaves out a portion. The sample includes around 200,000 clones, 60% to 80% of them seen just once. The clonotype was recovered from a man aged 35 to 55 in good health and CMV-seronegative. Sequenced material: PBMCs.

The CDR3 DNA sequence: TGTGCCAGCTCAACCTTAGCGGGCCGCTCCTACAATGAGCAGTTCTTC. It translates to CASSTLAGRSYNEQFF. V gene TRBV18 combines with J gene TRBJ2-1, with 7 nucleotides matching TRBD2. J was trimmed by 0 bases and V by 5 bases; bases with no gene match: 7. This CDR3 is 16 amino acids long. Germline V lookup: CDR1 KGHSH, CDR2 LQKENI. The entire variable domain, with the rest obtained from reference TRBV18 and TRBJ2-1, is as follows: NAGVMQNPRHLVRRRGQEARLRCSPMKGHSHVYWYRQLPEEGLKFMVYLQKENIIDESGMPKERFSAEFPKEGPSILRIQQVVRGDSAAYFCASSTLAGRSYNEQFFGPGTRLTVL.